This TCR beta chain was obtained from a study of CD4+ T cells in melanoma. Sequencing used immunoSEQ multiplex PCR; TCRdb keeps in-frame clones, though not all of them. The sample lists around 110,000 clones, around 92% seen once, with less than 4% in the top ten. Trimming at V came to 6 bases and at J to 4 bases, leaving 16 bases not matched to a gene. The CDR3 runs 17 residues. Germline V gives CDR1 SGHTA, CDR2 FQGNSA. Specimen: peripheral blood. This chain connects TRBV7-2 to TRBJ2-3, with 7 bases identical to TRBD2. This TCR derives from a human donor with melanoma. The CDR3 sequence is CASSSAGWRLAADTQYF. Here the CDR3 DNA reads TGTGCCAGCAGTTCAGCAGGGTGGCGCCTAGCGGCAGATACGCAGTATTTT.